The rows below give T cell receptor beta chains drawn from one sample of a study of metastatic and nonmetastatic thyroid tumors. TCRdb re-analyzed the PCR reads through MiXCR. The table includes 35,000 to 40,000 clones, roughly 28% detected once. Sequencing was done on a sample of blood. The receptors were sampled from a male donor with papillary thyroid cancer or a benign thyroid nodule (not recorded which). Some clones in this sample may be carry-over from other donors' samples. CDR3s include the opening cysteine and the closing phenylalanine or tryptophan. The order of the fields is J gene, clone size, D gene, V gene, CDR3 protein, CDR3 DNA. D genes are given only for firm matches. Size tells how often a clone was seen (once, few, many) or the class of an expanded clone, and some rows leave it out.

TRBJ2-1,NA,TRBD2,TRBV6-1,CASSLAGVNEQFF,TGTGCCAGCAGCTTAGCGGGAGTCAATGAGCAGTTCTTC
TRBJ1-3,NA,NA,TRBV5-1,CASTLGGNGNTIYF,TGCGCCAGCACCCTCGGGGGAAACGGAAACACCATATATTTT
TRBJ2-3,NA,NA,TRBV6-6,CASSYSSSGITDTQYF,TGTGCCAGCAGTTACTCCTCCAGTGGGATCACTGATACGCAGTATTTT
TRBJ1-1,few,NA,TRBV19,CASGQGLKTEAFF,TGTGCCAGTGGGCAGGGACTGAAAACTGAAGCTTTCTTT
TRBJ2-7,many,NA,TRBV7-2,CASSLGPSAYEQYF,TGTGCCAGCAGCTTAGGGCCTAGCGCCTACGAGCAGTACTTC
TRBJ2-1,NA,NA,TRBV7-3,CASSLTGRRDEQFF,TGTGCCAGCAGCTTAACGGGCAGGCGCGATGAGCAGTTCTTC
TRBJ2-7,few,TRBD2,TRBV7-9,CASSLSGGYEQYF,TGTGCCAGCAGCTTAAGCGGGGGGTACGAGCAGTACTTC
TRBJ2-3,NA,NA,TRBV20-1,CRGTIRGRTTTDTQYF,TGCAGGGGGACAATCCGGGGGAGGACAACCACAGATACGCAGTATTTT
TRBJ2-1,many,TRBD2,TRBV27,CASSLLGGYNEQFF,TGTGCCAGCAGTTTATTGGGGGGGTACAATGAGCAGTTCTTC
TRBJ2-7,once,TRBD1,TRBV11-2,CASSATGFEQYF,TGTGCCAGCAGCGCGACAGGGTTCGAGCAGTACTTC
TRBJ1-1,NA,TRBD1,TRBV24-1,CATSPGDRYTEAFF,TGTGCCACCAGCCCGGGGGACAGATACACTGAAGCTTTCTTT
TRBJ1-2,NA,NA,TRBV6-1,CASTLGAGANYGYTF,TGTGCCAGCACCCTAGGGGCAGGAGCTAACTATGGCTACACCTTC
TRBJ2-3,many,NA,TRBV29-1,CSHNEEVWHTDTQYF,TGCAGTCACAATGAGGAGGTCTGGCACACAGATACGCAGTATTTT
TRBJ1-5,NA,NA,TRBV6-2/TRBV6-3,CASSYSRYRGEASNQPQHF,TGTGCCAGCAGTTACTCGAGGTATAGGGGAGAAGCTAGCAATCAGCCCCAGCATTTT
TRBJ1-1,NA,TRBD1,TRBV4-1,CASSRTGVLPEAFF,TGCGCCAGCAGCCGGACAGGGGTTTTGCCTGAAGCTTTCTTT
TRBJ2-7,NA,NA,TRBV7-2,CASSLAGTASLEQYF,TGTGCCAGCAGCTTAGCGGGGACGGCCTCTCTCGAGCAGTACTTC
TRBJ1-6,NA,NA,TRBV2,CASSFGTNNSPLHF,TGTGCCAGCAGTTTCGGCACAAATAATTCACCCCTCCACTTT
TRBJ2-7,medium-sized,TRBD1,TRBV6-1,CASKKKGGQRLGEQYF,TGTGCCAGCAAAAAAAAAGGGGGCCAGCGGCTAGGCGAGCAGTACTTC
TRBJ2-1,many,TRBD2,TRBV7-3,CASSRTMTSGYNEQFF,TGTGCCAGCAGCCGAACCATGACTAGCGGCTACAATGAGCAGTTCTTC
TRBJ2-7,NA,NA,TRBV19,CASSPGAYDQYF,TGTGCCAGTAGTCCCGGGGCCTACGATCAGTACTTC
TRBJ2-3,NA,TRBD1,TRBV12-3/TRBV12-4,CASSFQIGTGLGDTQYF,TGTGCCAGCAGTTTCCAGATCGGGACAGGCCTTGGGGATACGCAGTATTTT
TRBJ1-5,many,NA,TRBV9,CASSAEGDSNQPQHF,TGTGCCAGCAGCGCAGAGGGGGACAGCAATCAGCCCCAGCATTTT
TRBJ2-2,NA,TRBD1,TRBV5-5,CASSSYRGWNTGELFF,TGTGCCAGCAGCTCGTACAGGGGGTGGAACACCGGGGAGCTGTTTTTT
TRBJ2-7,few,TRBD1,TRBV28,CASSSILGQGYEQYF,TGTGCCAGCAGTTCAATACTAGGACAGGGCTACGAGCAGTACTTC
TRBJ2-1,NA,NA,TRBV18,CASTDRLVGEQFF,TGTGCCAGCACAGACCGGCTGGTCGGTGAGCAGTTCTTC
TRBJ1-1,NA,TRBD1,TRBV10-2,CASRVIATGRTEAFF,TGCGCCAGCAGGGTTATCGCGACAGGGCGGACTGAAGCTTTCTTT
TRBJ2-3,NA,TRBD2,TRBV5-1,CASSLGSSGGADTQYF,TGCGCCAGCAGCTTGGGGTCCAGCGGGGGAGCAGATACGCAGTATTTT
TRBJ2-4,many,TRBD1,TRBV29-1,CSARDSSDIQYF,TGCAGCGCCCGGGACAGTTCCGACATTCAGTACTTC
TRBJ1-4,NA,TRBD1,TRBV2,CASSEDRGLEKLFF,TGTGCCAGCAGTGAGGACAGGGGGTTGGAAAAACTGTTTTTT
TRBJ1-2,NA,TRBD1,TRBV10-3,CAIGAWTGNYGYTF,TGTGCCATCGGGGCGTGGACAGGGAACTATGGCTACACCTTC
TRBJ2-7,NA,TRBD1,TRBV18,CASSPQGTGGTYEQYF,TGTGCCAGCTCACCCCAGGGGACAGGGGGCACCTACGAGCAGTACTTC
TRBJ2-5,NA,NA,TRBV20-1,CSAWAGETSQETQYF,TGCAGTGCTTGGGCGGGCGAAACATCCCAAGAGACCCAGTACTTC
TRBJ2-3,NA,NA,TRBV9,CASSVVGLVTDTQYF,TGTGCCAGCAGCGTAGTAGGGTTGGTGACAGATACGCAGTATTTT
TRBJ2-1,NA,NA,TRBV15,CATSRKGQNYNEQFF,TGTGCCACCAGCAGGAAAGGACAGAATTACAATGAGCAGTTCTTC
TRBJ1-6,NA,TRBD1,TRBV20-1,CSATSGQYNSPLHF,TGCAGTGCTACCTCGGGACAGTATAATTCACCCCTCCACTTT
TRBJ2-5,NA,TRBD1,TRBV6-1,CASNRGMGETQYF,TGTGCCAGCAACAGGGGCATGGGAGAGACCCAGTACTTC
TRBJ2-6,NA,NA,TRBV3-1,CASSQVPRSGANVLTF,TGTGCCAGCAGCCAAGTTCCGCGTTCTGGGGCCAACGTCCTGACTTTC
TRBJ1-4,many,NA,TRBV2,CASSEGLYRTAGREKLFF,TGTGCCAGCAGTGAAGGCCTCTATAGGACAGCGGGTCGTGAAAAACTGTTTTTT
TRBJ2-3,many,TRBD2,TRBV6-1,CASSVGLGTDTQYF,TGTGCCAGCAGTGTCGGACTAGGCACAGATACGCAGTATTTT
TRBJ1-6,NA,TRBD1,TRBV6-2/TRBV6-3,CASSYSPRQGGSPLHF,TGTGCCAGCAGTTACTCTCCGAGACAGGGGGGTTCACCCCTCCACTTT
TRBJ2-5,NA,TRBD1,TRBV27,CASSLPRGTQYF,TGTGCCAGCAGTTTACCCAGGGGGACGCAGTACTTC
TRBJ2-1,NA,NA,TRBV28,CASSLSSQGYNEQFF,TGTGCCAGCAGTTTATCGTCGCAGGGCTACAATGAGCAGTTCTTC
TRBJ2-3,once,TRBD2,TRBV7-3,CASSLSPAGAPDTQYF,TGTGCCAGCAGCTTAAGTCCAGCGGGGGCCCCAGATACGCAGTATTTT
TRBJ2-2,many,NA,TRBV28,CASSLGGALVELFF,TGTGCCAGCAGCCTGGGGGGGGCTTTGGTGGAGCTGTTTTTT
TRBJ2-7,NA,TRBD2,TRBV3-1,CASSPAASGTPYEQYF,TGTGCCAGCAGCCCCGCAGCTAGCGGGACTCCCTACGAGCAGTACTTC
TRBJ1-2,NA,NA,TRBV18,CASSPPGYYGYTF,TGTGCCAGCTCACCACCGGGGTACTATGGCTACACCTTC
TRBJ2-7,NA,NA,TRBV6-5,CASSYDGETFYEQYF,TGTGCCAGCAGTTACGACGGGGAGACTTTCTACGAGCAGTACTTC
TRBJ1-2,NA,NA,TRBV7-2,CASSLGTDIGYTF,TGTGCCAGCAGCTTAGGGACAGACATTGGCTACACCTTC
TRBJ2-1,many,TRBD2,TRBV20-1,CGTGTSPSNEQFF,TGCGGAACCGGGACTAGTCCGTCCAATGAGCAGTTCTTC
TRBJ1-3,NA,NA,TRBV7-2,CASTLRGAGSTIYF,TGTGCCAGCACTCTGCGGGGAGCTGGAAGCACCATATATTTT
TRBJ2-5,many,TRBD1,TRBV6-1,CASRQQGNVATQYF,TGTGCCAGCAGACAACAGGGGAATGTGGCGACCCAGTACTTC
TRBJ2-7,medium-sized,NA,TRBV12-3/TRBV12-4,CASSREGTVRVEQYF,TGTGCCAGCAGCCGGGAGGGGACAGTGAGGGTCGAGCAGTACTTC
TRBJ2-7,medium-sized,NA,TRBV5-1,CASSLAIGRARNYEQYF,TGCGCCAGCAGCTTGGCCATCGGGCGCGCGCGGAACTACGAGCAGTACTTC
TRBJ1-5,NA,NA,TRBV2,CASSYLGTPGLDSNQPQHF,TGTGCCAGCAGTTACCTTGGGACTCCAGGGCTAGATAGCAATCAGCCCCAGCATTTT
TRBJ2-7,NA,TRBD1,TRBV20-1,CSASGTGRLSSYEQYF,TGCAGTGCCTCCGGGACAGGAAGGCTGAGCTCCTACGAGCAGTACTTC